This T cell receptor beta chain came from a study of healthy donors' naive CD4 and CD8 T cells. Overall study context: Donors spanned ages 20-25, 40-50 and 60-70 years, half female. Notes on the study in general: Negatively charged CDR3s marked CD8+ lineage; positively charged CDR3s marked CD4+ lineage. Homeostatic proliferation of naive T cells was not examined as a bias source.

Germline V gene lookup returns CDR1 LNHDA and CDR2 SQIVND (reference sequence). The CDR3 has 14 amino acids. Trimming stripped 7 bases from V and 4 bases from J, with 16 bases between. As for this clonotype: Its antigen is undetermined.

TCR libraries were built from 500 to 550 ng of total RNA by linear amplification. Per the study methods: 5 healthy donors contributed fewer than 95,000 sequenced TCR alpha transcripts. TCRdb processed the reads anew with MiXCR; each CDR3 protein has one entry. It is TCRdb's table, rather than the study itself, that gives the V and J calls and clone size. The sample lists some 190,000 distinct CDR3 sequences, over 60% seen once, with 2% to 2.5% in the top ten. The specimen was naive CD4+ and CD8+ T cells sorted from blood, pooled from several donors. This TCR was sampled from a pool of human donors in good health; the sample pools cells from several healthy donors. V gene TRBV19 combines with J gene TRBJ1-2; TRBD1 is a possible D gene (5 bases). This chain's CDR3 is CASNWGRSGYGYTF. The CDR3 nucleotides are TGTGCCAGTAACTGGGGGAGGAGCGGCTATGGCTACACCTTC. The full variable domain, completed using reference TRBV19 and TRBJ1-2, is DGGITQSPKYLFRKEGQNVTLSCEQNLNHDAMYWYRQDPGQGLRLIYYSQIVNDFQKGDIAEGYSVSREKKESFPLTVTSAQKNPTAFYLCASNWGRSGYGYTFGSGTRLTVV.